The rows below give T cell receptor beta chains drawn from one sample of a study of T cells in Graves' hyperthyroidism and ophthalmopathy. TCRdb re-analysed the multiplex PCR reads in MiXCR, keeping a single row per CDR3 protein. The sample has roughly 380,000 distinct CDR3 sequences; about 13% are singletons. Input material: blood. These receptors were taken from a man between 25 and 39 years old with Graves' hyperthyroidism that later progressed to Graves' ophthalmopathy. CDR3s include the opening cysteine and the closing phenylalanine or tryptophan. A D gene is named only where the DNA matches it firmly. The size of a clone is reported for some rows only, either as once, few or many, or as a class for expanded clones.

.,.,TRBV28,TRBJ1-3,CASSHTPGRGNTIYF,TGTGCCAGCAGTCACACCCCGGGGCGCGGAAACACCATATATTTT
.,.,TRBV30,TRBJ2-3,CAWRGVADTQYF,TGTGCCTGGAGAGGGGTTGCAGATACGCAGTATTTT
.,many,TRBV6-1,TRBJ1-1,CASSAIGWGTEAFF,TGTGCCAGCAGTGCCATCGGGTGGGGCACTGAAGCTTTCTTT
TRBD2,many,TRBV6-1,TRBJ2-3,CASSPAGVYTDTQYF,TGTGCCAGCAGTCCAGCGGGGGTTTACACAGATACGCAGTATTTT
.,many,TRBV12-3/TRBV12-4,TRBJ1-5,CASSSRDSNQPQHF,TGTGCCAGCAGTTCAAGGGATAGCAATCAGCCCCAGCATTTT
.,many,TRBV18,TRBJ2-7,CASSPDGAYEQYF,TGTGCCAGCTCACCGGACGGAGCCTACGAGCAGTACTTC
TRBD1,many,TRBV20-1,TRBJ1-6,CSARDRTGGAGSPLHF,TGCAGTGCTAGAGACAGGACAGGGGGCGCAGGTTCACCCCTCCACTTT
.,many,TRBV28,TRBJ2-7,CASKGSPYEQYF,TGTGCCAGCAAAGGGTCCCCCTACGAGCAGTACTTC
.,.,TRBV11-2,TRBJ2-4,CASSLAWGVTSKNIQYF,TGTGCCAGCAGCTTAGCGTGGGGGGTCACTTCCAAAAACATTCAGTACTTC
.,many,TRBV7-9,TRBJ2-5,CASSLGAPTPQETQYF,TGTGCCAGCAGCTTAGGGGCCCCTACCCCACAAGAGACCCAGTACTTC
.,.,TRBV27,TRBJ2-4,CASSPTRVGWIGKNIQYF,TGTGCCAGCAGTCCTACCAGGGTGGGGTGGATTGGCAAAAACATTCAGTACTTC
.,few,TRBV10-3,TRBJ2-3,CAITGARTQYF,TGTGCCATCACCGGAGCCCGAACGCAGTATTTT
.,.,TRBV6-2/TRBV6-3,TRBJ2-3,CASSYSIVTDTQYF,TGTGCCAGCAGTTACTCTATCGTCACAGATACGCAGTATTTT
.,few,TRBV27,TRBJ1-2,CASSDEGGFSPYGYTF,TGTGCCAGCAGTGATGAAGGGGGTTTTTCTCCCTATGGCTACACCTTC
.,.,TRBV9,TRBJ2-5,CASSVAGWSGETQYF,TGTGCCAGCAGCGTAGCTGGGTGGTCGGGAGAGACCCAGTACTTC
TRBD2,.,TRBV6-5,TRBJ2-7,CASSYLRGKGYEQYF,TGTGCCAGCAGTTACTTGCGGGGGAAGGGATACGAGCAGTACTTC
.,.,TRBV7-9,TRBJ1-5,CASSLRRVYSNQPQHF,TGTGCCAGCAGCCTTCGTCGTGTTTATAGCAATCAGCCCCAGCATTTT
.,many,TRBV6-2/TRBV6-3,TRBJ1-6,CASSFPGRYNSPLHF,TGTGCCAGCAGTTTCCCCGGACGGTATAATTCACCCCTCCACTTT
.,many,TRBV28,TRBJ2-1,CASSPSLTRGIYNEQFF,TGTGCCAGCAGTCCATCCCTGACTAGGGGGATTTACAATGAGCAGTTCTTC
.,many,TRBV18,TRBJ2-7,CASSPPGHYEQYF,TGTGCCAGCAGCCCACCCGGCCACTACGAGCAGTACTTC
.,.,TRBV19,TRBJ1-1,CASSVQGVLEAFF,TGTGCCAGTAGCGTACAGGGCGTTCTTGAAGCTTTCTTT
.,.,TRBV10-3,TRBJ2-2,CAISERGDTGELFF,TGTGCCATCAGTGAGCGGGGCGACACCGGGGAGCTGTTTTTT
.,many,TRBV3-1,TRBJ2-3,CASSQDHSTDTQYF,TGTGCCAGCAGCCAAGATCACAGCACAGATACGCAGTATTTT
.,many,TRBV6-1,TRBJ1-1,CASSEAAGTFMNTEAFF,TGTGCCAGCAGTGAAGCCGCGGGAACGTTTATGAACACTGAAGCTTTCTTT
.,many,TRBV28,TRBJ1-5,CASRYHSNQPQHF,TGTGCCAGCAGGTATCACAGTAATCAGCCCCAGCATTTT
.,few,TRBV5-4,TRBJ1-6,CASSLDGVNSPLHF,TGTGCCAGCAGCTTGGACGGGGTCAATTCACCCCTCCACTTT
TRBD1,many,TRBV20-1,TRBJ1-1,CSARGRTGRGTEAFF,TGCAGTGCTAGAGGTCGGACAGGGAGAGGCACTGAAGCTTTCTTT
TRBD1,.,TRBV5-6,TRBJ2-1,CASSWADRAYNEQFF,TGTGCCAGCAGCTGGGCCGACAGGGCCTACAATGAGCAGTTCTTC
TRBD2,many,TRBV6-1,TRBJ2-7,CASEGAGLAGETYEQYF,TGTGCCAGCGAGGGGGCGGGACTAGCGGGGGAGACCTACGAGCAGTACTTC
.,few,TRBV12-3/TRBV12-4,TRBJ1-2,CASSYSLNYGYTF,TGTGCCAGCAGTTATAGTCTTAACTATGGCTACACCTTC
.,many,TRBV6-5,TRBJ2-1,CASSYAPSGVDEQFF,TGTGCCAGCAGTTACGCCCCCTCGGGGGTGGATGAGCAGTTCTTC
TRBD1,.,TRBV20-1,TRBJ2-1,CSARALGQGFGGEQFF,TGCAGTGCTAGAGCTCTGGGACAGGGGTTCGGCGGTGAGCAGTTCTTC
TRBD1,many,TRBV7-9,TRBJ2-7,CASTRTGKSEQYF,TGTGCCAGCACCCGGACAGGGAAATCCGAGCAGTACTTC
.,.,TRBV19,TRBJ1-1,CASSVNSGTEAFF,TGTGCCAGTAGTGTTAACAGCGGTACTGAAGCTTTCTTT
.,many,TRBV11-2,TRBJ1-1,CASSLVGGATEAFF,TGTGCCAGCAGTTTGGTAGGGGGTGCGACTGAAGCTTTCTTT
.,many,TRBV10-3,TRBJ1-5,CAISEQVGNQPQHF,TGTGCCATCAGTGAGCAGGTGGGCAATCAGCCCCAGCATTTT
.,many,TRBV7-9,TRBJ1-4,CASSPTLGGEKLFF,TGTGCCAGCAGCCCCACCTTGGGGGGAGAAAAACTGTTTTTT